This is a list of T cell receptor beta chains from one sample in a study of identifying expanded T cells in peripheral blood. Libraries were prepared by immunoSEQ multiplex PCR; TCRdb keeps only in-frame clonotypes and omits some of them. The sample contains roughly 100,000 clones, roughly 91% of which appear only once. The sample was blood. Receptor source: a person aged 18 to 75 in good health. CDR3s include the opening cysteine and the closing phenylalanine or tryptophan. Each record gives: V gene, clone size, J gene, D gene, CDR3 DNA, CDR3 protein. D genes are given only for firm matches. The listing skips clone size in some rows; elsewhere it reads once, few, many or a size class.

V: TRBV7-6; size: NA; J: TRBJ1-1; D: TRBD1; DNA: TGTGCCAGCAGCTTAGGAGTTCCAGGGGGCGCAGATTTTAAGGACACTGAAGCTTTCTTT; CDR3: CASSLGVPGGADFKDTEAFF
V: TRBV29-1; size: few; J: TRBJ2-5; D: TRBD2; DNA: TGCAGCGCATGGTCTAGCGGGGGGGATGAGACCCAGTACTTC; CDR3: CSAWSSGGDETQYF
V: TRBV27; size: NA; J: TRBJ1-1; D: NA; DNA: TGTGCCAGCAGTTTATCTCCTGGCAGGGCAACTGAAGCTTTCTTT; CDR3: CASSLSPGRATEAFF
V: TRBV7-8; size: NA; J: TRBJ2-7; D: NA; DNA: TGTGCCAGCAGCTTCGTGGGGGGCTCCTACGAGCAGTACTTC; CDR3: CASSFVGGSYEQYF
V: TRBV9; size: NA; J: TRBJ2-7; D: NA; DNA: TGTGCCAGCAGCGTAGCTGGGGGGTTGCGGGGACCTTACGAGCAGTACTTC; CDR3: CASSVAGGLRGPYEQYF
V: TRBV4-3; size: once; J: TRBJ2-2; D: TRBD1; DNA: TGCGCCAGCAGCCAAGAAAATGGTGGGACAGGGGGCCCCGGGGAGCTGTTTTTT; CDR3: CASSQENGGTGGPGELFF
V: TRBV19; size: NA; J: TRBJ1-6; D: NA; DNA: TGTGCCAGTCGCAGGGTTCGGGATAATTCACCCCTCCACTTT; CDR3: CASRRVRDNSPLHF
V: TRBV27; size: NA; J: TRBJ2-5; D: TRBD2; DNA: TGTGCCAGCAGGAGGCGGGGGTACCAAGAGACCCAGTACTTC; CDR3: CASRRRGYQETQYF
V: TRBV7-9; size: NA; J: TRBJ1-4; D: NA; DNA: TGTGCCAGCACCCCACTACAGAGTAATGAAAAACTGTTTTTT; CDR3: CASTPLQSNEKLFF
V: TRBV5-1; size: NA; J: TRBJ2-6; D: TRBD1; DNA: TGCGCCAGCAGCAGGGGACAGGGCAGGAGCTCTGGGGCCAACGTCCTGACTTTC; CDR3: CASSRGQGRSSGANVLTF
V: TRBV4-2; size: NA; J: TRBJ1-1; D: NA; DNA: TGTGCCAGCAGCCAATGGTTGAACACTGAAGCTTTCTTT; CDR3: CASSQWLNTEAFF
V: TRBV21-1; size: NA; J: TRBJ2-7; D: NA; DNA: TGTGCCAGCGGCGACAGGGGAATCGGGGTTAGTAGGCAGTACTTC; CDR3: CASGDRGIGVSRQYF
V: TRBV10-2; size: once; J: TRBJ2-1; D: NA; DNA: TGCGCCAGCGGCGGGGATTCCTACAATGAGCAGTTCTTC; CDR3: CASGGDSYNEQFF
V: TRBV4-2; size: once; J: TRBJ1-3; D: NA; DNA: TGTGCCAGCAGCCAAGAGACACAGGGTAACTCTGGAAACACCATATATTTT; CDR3: CASSQETQGNSGNTIYF
V: TRBV7-2; size: NA; J: TRBJ1-3; D: TRBD1; DNA: TGTGCCAGCAGCTTAGACAGGGGAGACCACACCATATATTTT; CDR3: CASSLDRGDHTIYF
V: TRBV19; size: NA; J: TRBJ1-5; D: NA; DNA: TGTGCCAGTAGTATAGCGGGCGCAGGGTTTAGGGCCCAGCATTTT; CDR3: CASSIAGAGFRAQHF
V: TRBV4-1; size: NA; J: TRBJ2-3; D: NA; DNA: TGCGCCAGCAGCCAATTTGACCAGGAGCAGTATTTT; CDR3: CASSQFDQEQYF
V: TRBV7-9; size: NA; J: TRBJ1-6; D: NA; DNA: TGTGCCAGCAGCTCGACCCCTACCAATTCACCCCTCCACTTT; CDR3: CASSSTPTNSPLHF
V: TRBV7-8; size: NA; J: TRBJ1-2; D: TRBD1; DNA: TGTGCCAGCAGGCCTAATTACAGGGGGGATGGCTACACCTTC; CDR3: CASRPNYRGDGYTF
V: TRBV27; size: NA; J: TRBJ1-4; D: NA; DNA: TGTGCCAGCAGTTTGACAGGAGTAGGTAGGGAAAAACTGTTTTTT; CDR3: CASSLTGVGREKLFF
V: TRBV5-6; size: NA; J: TRBJ1-1; D: NA; DNA: TGTGCCAGCAAAGCGGACAGCATGAACACTGAAGCTTTCTTT; CDR3: CASKADSMNTEAFF
V: TRBV7-6; size: NA; J: TRBJ2-3; D: TRBD2; DNA: TGTGCCAGCAGCTTAGTCGGCGGGGGGACCCCGGGGACGCAGTATTTT; CDR3: CASSLVGGGTPGTQYF
V: TRBV6-5; size: few; J: TRBJ1-6; D: TRBD1; DNA: TGTGCCAGCAGTTACCGGACAGGGGCGGATTCACCCCTCCACTTT; CDR3: CASSYRTGADSPLHF
V: TRBV2; size: few; J: TRBJ1-6; D: TRBD1; DNA: TGTGCCAGCAGTACAGGGGACTACTCACCCCTCCACTTT; CDR3: CASSTGDYSPLHF
V: TRBV7-9; size: NA; J: TRBJ1-6; D: NA; DNA: TGTGCCAGCAGCTTAGAGTGGGGGTCCCTTCGCAATTCACCCCTCCACTTT; CDR3: CASSLEWGSLRNSPLHF
V: TRBV7-2; size: NA; J: TRBJ1-3; D: NA; DNA: TGTGCCACCCAGCTTGGGGGCGTTGGAAACACCATATATTTT; CDR3: CATQLGGVGNTIYF
V: TRBV7-2; size: NA; J: TRBJ2-3; D: NA; DNA: TGTGCCAGCAGCCCTTCGCCAGGCCAGGGGAGCAGAGATACGCAGTATTTT; CDR3: CASSPSPGQGSRDTQYF
V: TRBV20-1; size: NA; J: TRBJ1-1; D: NA; DNA: TGCAGTGCTTCCAGGATTGCTGAAGCTTTCTTT; CDR3: CSASRIAEAFF
V: TRBV5-5; size: NA; J: TRBJ2-7; D: TRBD2; DNA: TGTGCCAGCAGCTTGTCTAGCGGGGGGGCGGTCGAGCAGTACTTC; CDR3: CASSLSSGGAVEQYF
V: TRBV6-1; size: once; J: TRBJ2-7; D: TRBD1; DNA: TGTGCCAGCATCGAACAGGGGCACGCCTCCTACGAGCAGTACTTC; CDR3: CASIEQGHASYEQYF
V: TRBV7-9; size: NA; J: TRBJ2-3; D: NA; DNA: TGTGCCAGCAGCCCGGACACAACAGATACGCAGTATTTT; CDR3: CASSPDTTDTQYF
V: TRBV18; size: NA; J: TRBJ1-4; D: NA; DNA: TGTGCCAGCTCACCTTTCAGGGGTGGGGATGAAAAACTGTTTTTT; CDR3: CASSPFRGGDEKLFF
V: TRBV25-1; size: NA; J: TRBJ2-7; D: NA; DNA: TGTGCCAGCAGTGAATTTGGAGGGGCCCAGGGCGAGCAGTACTTC; CDR3: CASSEFGGAQGEQYF
V: TRBV6-1; size: NA; J: TRBJ2-7; D: NA; DNA: TGTGCCAGCAGTTCAGGGATGGGTTCCTACGAGCAGTACTTC; CDR3: CASSSGMGSYEQYF
V: TRBV19; size: NA; J: TRBJ1-6; D: NA; DNA: TGTGCCAGTAGTATGCTTAATTCACCCCTCCACTTT; CDR3: CASSMLNSPLHF
V: TRBV5-4; size: NA; J: TRBJ1-6; D: NA; DNA: TGTGCCAGCAGCGATTGGGGGGGGAGCTCCTATAATTCACCCCTCCACTTT; CDR3: CASSDWGGSSYNSPLHF
V: TRBV29-1; size: NA; J: TRBJ1-2; D: NA; DNA: TGCAGCGTTGAATCGGGAGTCTATGGCTACACCTTC; CDR3: CSVESGVYGYTF
V: TRBV5-4; size: NA; J: TRBJ1-2; D: NA; DNA: TGTGCCAGCTCACCTTGGGGGGGGAGTGACTATGGCTACACCTTC; CDR3: CASSPWGGSDYGYTF
V: TRBV6-1; size: NA; J: TRBJ2-5; D: NA; DNA: TGTGCCAGCCAGCCCCCCCAGTACTTC; CDR3: CASQPPQYF
V: TRBV6-5; size: NA; J: TRBJ1-6; D: TRBD1; DNA: TGTGCCAGCAGTCTACGGGACAGTAATTCACCCCTCCACTTT; CDR3: CASSLRDSNSPLHF
V: TRBV5-6; size: NA; J: TRBJ2-5; D: NA; DNA: TGTGCCAGCATCCTCGGACAGCAAGAGACCCAGTACTTC; CDR3: CASILGQQETQYF
V: TRBV4-2; size: NA; J: TRBJ2-1; D: NA; DNA: TGTGCCAGCAGCCAAGAAGGAGACGCCCATGAGCAGTTCTTC; CDR3: CASSQEGDAHEQFF
V: TRBV6-1; size: NA; J: TRBJ2-7; D: NA; DNA: TGTGCCAGCAGTGAAAGGGGGGGGCTCTACGAGCAGTACTTC; CDR3: CASSERGGLYEQYF
V: TRBV6-6; size: NA; J: TRBJ1-5; D: TRBD1; DNA: TGTGCCAGCAATTCCCGCCGGGACAGGGGCAATCAGCCCCAGCATTTT; CDR3: CASNSRRDRGNQPQHF
V: TRBV10-3; size: NA; J: TRBJ1-1; D: NA; DNA: TGTGCCATTAGACGGACAGAGAACACTGAAGCTTTCTTT; CDR3: CAIRRTENTEAFF
V: TRBV10-3; size: NA; J: TRBJ2-7; D: NA; DNA: TGTGCCATCGCATGGGGGGCCGACTCCTACGAGCAGTACTTC; CDR3: CAIAWGADSYEQYF
V: TRBV18; size: NA; J: TRBJ1-2; D: TRBD1; DNA: TGTGCCAGCTCACCACCCGGGACAGGGGGTCGTACCACCAACTATGGCTACACCTTC; CDR3: CASSPPGTGGRTTNYGYTF
V: TRBV6-5; size: NA; J: TRBJ1-2; D: NA; DNA: TGTGCCAGCTTTGGGTCAGGTCGCTATGGCTACACCTTC; CDR3: CASFGSGRYGYTF
V: TRBV29-1; size: NA; J: TRBJ2-3; D: NA; DNA: TGCAGCGTTGCCTATTCGGTGGATACGCAGTATTTT; CDR3: CSVAYSVDTQYF
V: TRBV5-1; size: NA; J: TRBJ2-1; D: NA; DNA: TGCGCCAGCAGCTTGTCGGGATACTCCTACAATGAGCAGTTCTTC; CDR3: CASSLSGYSYNEQFF
V: TRBV2; size: NA; J: TRBJ2-7; D: NA; DNA: TGTGCCAGCAGTGAAAGGCTAGAACTCCCCGAGCAGTACTTC; CDR3: CASSERLELPEQYF
V: TRBV28; size: NA; J: TRBJ2-2; D: NA; DNA: TGTGCCAGCAGTTTATTCCGGGGGCGGAGGACCGGGGAGCTGTTTTTT; CDR3: CASSLFRGRRTGELFF
V: TRBV19; size: NA; J: TRBJ1-4; D: NA; DNA: TGTGCCAGTAGTATATTGCAGAATTGGGCAGGGCCGGTTGAAAAACTGTTTTTT; CDR3: CASSILQNWAGPVEKLFF
V: TRBV6-5; size: NA; J: TRBJ2-7; D: NA; DNA: TGTGCCAGCAGTTACGCGGGCTTAGGACTTTGGTACTTC; CDR3: CASSYAGLGLWYF
V: TRBV7-2; size: NA; J: TRBJ1-5; D: TRBD1; DNA: TGTGCCAGCAGCTTCGACAGGGGGGGACAGCCCCAGCATTTT; CDR3: CASSFDRGGQPQHF
V: TRBV5-1; size: NA; J: TRBJ2-5; D: NA; DNA: TGCGCCAGCAGCTTGGGGGGGCGGGGCGAGACCCAGTACTTC; CDR3: CASSLGGRGETQYF
V: TRBV23-1; size: NA; J: TRBJ2-7; D: TRBD1; DNA: TGCGCCGGGGCCCCAAGACAGGGTCCCTACGAGCAGTACTTC; CDR3: CAGAPRQGPYEQYF
V: TRBV7-2; size: few; J: TRBJ1-6; D: NA; DNA: TGTGCCAGCAGCTTAGCGTGGAGGGGAAGTTCACCCCTCCACTTT; CDR3: CASSLAWRGSSPLHF
V: TRBV30; size: NA; J: TRBJ2-2; D: NA; DNA: TGTGCCTGGAGTGCCCTCCCTCCGGGCCTCAGGAAGGGCGGGGAGCTGTTTTTT; CDR3: CAWSALPPGLRKGGELFF
V: TRBV5-1; size: NA; J: TRBJ1-1; D: NA; DNA: TGCGCCAGCAGCTTGTCTAGGGGGAACACTGAAGCTTTCTTT; CDR3: CASSLSRGNTEAFF